These T cell receptor beta chains were read from a single sample in a study of Graves' ophthalmopathy and Graves' hyperthyroidism. MiXCR, applied by TCRdb to the multiplex PCR reads, yields one record per CDR3 protein. The sample includes 300,000 to 400,000 distinct CDR3 sequences, roughly 16% of them seen just once. The sequencing sample was made of peripheral blood. The receptors stem from an adult man with Graves' ophthalmopathy. Each CDR3 is given with its conserved first and last residue. A D gene is named only where the DNA matches it firmly. The size field is filled for only some rows; it gives once, few, many or a size class.

clone size,V gene,D gene,J gene,CDR3 protein,CDR3 DNA
many,TRBV12-3/TRBV12-4,-,TRBJ1-5,CASSPDGQPQHF,TGTGCCAGCAGTCCAGACGGTCAGCCCCAGCATTTT
-,TRBV15,-,TRBJ1-2,CATSRVSPSPIYGYTF,TGTGCCACCAGCAGAGTGTCGCCTTCTCCGATCTATGGCTACACCTTC
many,TRBV20-1,-,TRBJ2-7,CSATGVGGEQYF,TGCAGTGCTACCGGCGTGGGGGGCGAGCAGTACTTC
many,TRBV6-5,-,TRBJ1-2,CASGTGGGYTF,TGTGCCAGCGGGACGGGGGGCGGCTACACCTTC
-,TRBV6-2/TRBV6-3,TRBD1,TRBJ2-4,CASSYRDSFKNIQYF,TGTGCCAGCAGTTACAGGGACAGTTTCAAAAACATTCAGTACTTC
few,TRBV18,-,TRBJ2-7,CASSIASGFEQYF,TGTGCCAGCTCGATCGCCTCCGGTTTCGAGCAGTACTTC
many,TRBV7-9,TRBD1,TRBJ1-1,CASSERQGGTEAFF,TGTGCCAGCAGCGAACGACAGGGAGGAACTGAAGCTTTCTTT
many,TRBV6-1,TRBD1,TRBJ2-2,CASRARDRANTGELFF,TGTGCCAGCAGAGCTCGAGACAGGGCGAACACCGGGGAGCTGTTTTTT
-,TRBV28,-,TRBJ1-1,CASSYGVIEAFF,TGTGCCAGCAGTTACGGAGTCATTGAAGCTTTCTTT
few,TRBV30,TRBD1,TRBJ2-3,CAWKGTGQRTDTQYF,TGTGCCTGGAAGGGGACAGGGCAACGGACAGATACGCAGTATTTT
many,TRBV4-2,TRBD1,TRBJ1-2,CASSQGSTGGRSGYTF,TGTGCCAGCAGCCAAGGATCGACAGGGGGAAGGAGTGGCTACACCTTC
-,TRBV6-1,-,TRBJ2-7,CANSPSTGIYEQYF,TGTGCCAACAGCCCTTCGACAGGTATCTACGAGCAGTACTTC
many,TRBV6-4,TRBD1,TRBJ2-2,CASSDRSGGYTGELFF,TGTGCCAGCAGTGACAGATCAGGGGGCTACACCGGGGAGCTGTTTTTT
few,TRBV2,TRBD2,TRBJ2-5,CASRTSGRRETQYF,TGTGCCAGCAGAACTAGCGGGAGAAGAGAGACCCAGTACTTC
many,TRBV20-1,-,TRBJ2-7,CSASSGPSLYEQYF,TGCAGTGCATCTTCCGGGCCCTCCTTATACGAGCAGTACTTC
many,TRBV10-2,TRBD1,TRBJ1-5,CASSQGASNQPQHF,TGCGCCAGCAGCCAGGGGGCCAGCAATCAGCCCCAGCATTTT
many,TRBV12-5,-,TRBJ1-2,CASGLVLGSPTKDNYGYTF,TGTGCTAGTGGTTTGGTACTTGGGTCCCCAACGAAGGATAACTATGGCTACACCTTC
many,TRBV7-8,-,TRBJ2-7,CASSRRTIRTGATYEQYF,TGTGCCAGCAGCCGACGAACGATCAGGACGGGCGCAACTTACGAGCAGTACTTC
many,TRBV6-6,TRBD2,TRBJ2-2,CASSFRAGGPSNTGELFF,TGTGCCAGCAGTTTCCGAGCGGGGGGGCCTTCGAACACCGGGGAGCTGTTTTTT
many,TRBV7-8,-,TRBJ1-1,CASSPLPGTGEAFF,TGTGCCAGCAGCCCGCTACCCGGGACGGGAGAAGCTTTCTTT
many,TRBV11-2,TRBD1,TRBJ2-3,CASSLDRGEVTDTQYF,TGTGCCAGCAGCCTTGACAGGGGGGAAGTGACAGATACGCAGTATTTT
-,TRBV6-1,TRBD2,TRBJ2-5,CASKAGLAGETQYF,TGTGCCAGTAAAGCCGGACTAGCTGGAGAGACCCAGTACTTC
many,TRBV2,-,TRBJ1-1,CASSDSGVTEAFF,TGTGCCAGCAGTGATTCGGGGGTCACTGAAGCTTTCTTT